This T cell receptor beta chain was obtained from a study of blood T cell repertoires in COVID-19 (dated by TCRdb to the early 2020s). In the study overall: Samples from collaborators originated in the United States, Italy and Spain and spanned both the acute and convalescent phases of COVID-19. Subjects who had been exposed to COVID-19, were actively infected with it, or had recovered from it provided the deeply sampled blood TCRbeta repertoires that made up the dataset. Where HLA class I and class II types were available, the types were taken from metadata supplied by the sample provider, not from assay-based typing. The material from the prospective study consisted of cDNA or gDNA derived from T cells, B-cell-depleted T cells, or PBMCs. A freely available public database, intended as a resource for researchers studying the immune response to SARS-CoV-2, is where the repertoires were released. Sample metadata almost always included a de-identified subject ID, COVID-19 status, age in years and sex. The samples were drawn from two sources: the first 160 participants of the ongoing ImmuneRACE study, and 950 to 1,500 subjects contributed by 6 global collaborators. Results the study describes overall, beyond this receptor: The quantity of clinical and demographic metadata differed by source and by participant and was supplied without curation.

Whole blood was collected in K2EDTA tubes by collaborating institutions according to the institutions' own protocols. For TCRbeta analysis, collaborator samples were shipped as frozen whole blood, as isolated PBMCs, or as DNA extracted from either sample type. About this clone: Its antigen is still unknown. The sample holds no much larger clone one base away, and base qualities are not on file.

TCRbeta CDR3 regions were amplified from genomic DNA using the immunoSEQ Assay, a bias-controlled multiplex PCR. The source study handled its data this way. The number of nucleated cells in each sample was estimated from the amplification of reference gene primers within the assay. To quantify the absolute abundance of each unique TCRbeta CDR3 rearrangement, sequence reads were collapsed and filtered. For each sample, productive Simpson clonality was calculated as the square root of Simpson's diversity index across productive rearrangements. In its TCRdb copy, this immuneACCESS table keeps in-frame sequences only and misses some clones. Where compared with another copy, unresolved V genes explain less than half of these, and the others have no known cause. V and J calls and clone size are as listed in that table; D and trimming were resolved from the DNA. This sample has approximately 200,000 clones in its table, and 88% of those were observed once. Clones ranked in the top ten supply about 2.5% of the sample.

Source material: peripheral blood. The sequence derives from a woman aged 60-75 years with acute or convalescent COVID-19.

The DNA is as follows: TGTGCCAGCTCACCCGTACCAGGCACAACTAATGAAAAACTGTTTTTT. Translated, this is CASSPVPGTTNEKLFF. The chain is encoded by TRBV18 joined to TRBJ1-4; too little of a D gene remains to name it. V is shortened by 3 bases, J by 0 bases, and the region joining them spans 11 bases. The CDR3 measures 16 amino acids from cysteine to phenylalanine. Only the CDR3 DNA stays, 48 bases, in frame from base 1. The germline V gene gives CDR1 as KGHSH and CDR2 as LQKENI.